These T cell receptor beta chains were read from a single sample in a study of beta chain features in type 1 diabetes. Libraries were prepared by immunoSEQ multiplex PCR; TCRdb keeps only in-frame clonotypes and omits some of them. The table has a few hundred thousand clones, around 28% seen once; the top ten hold 0.065%. Input material: naive CD4+ T cells from blood. The receptors originated from a man younger than 30 in good health. CDR3s include the opening cysteine and the closing phenylalanine or tryptophan. The D gene is left open where the match is weak. Size tells how often a clone was seen (once, few, many) or the class of an expanded clone, and some rows leave it out.

j_gene: TRBJ2-4
abundance: few
v_gene: TRBV29-1
d_gene: -
CDR3aa: CSVEIRQLRLAKNIQYF
CDR3nt: TGCAGCGTTGAGATTCGTCAGCTGAGACTAGCCAAAAACATTCAGTACTTC

j_gene: TRBJ2-5
abundance: -
v_gene: TRBV5-1
d_gene: TRBD1
CDR3aa: CASSIGTEETQYF
CDR3nt: TGCGCCAGCAGCATCGGGACAGAAGAGACCCAGTACTTC

j_gene: TRBJ1-5
abundance: -
v_gene: TRBV6-6
d_gene: -
CDR3aa: CASSPGQPQHF
CDR3nt: TGTGCCAGCAGTCCTGGTCAGCCCCAGCATTTT

j_gene: TRBJ2-3
abundance: -
v_gene: TRBV7-2
d_gene: -
CDR3aa: CASSLGQITDTQYF
CDR3nt: TGTGCCAGCAGCTTAGGCCAGATCACAGATACGCAGTATTTT

j_gene: TRBJ2-5
abundance: few
v_gene: TRBV10-1
d_gene: TRBD1
CDR3aa: CASSDRDRVETQYF
CDR3nt: TGCGCCAGCAGTGACCGGGACAGGGTGGAGACCCAGTACTTC

j_gene: TRBJ2-1
abundance: few
v_gene: TRBV30
d_gene: TRBD1
CDR3aa: CAWSRDSEQFF
CDR3nt: TGTGCCTGGAGTCGGGACAGTGAGCAGTTCTTC

j_gene: TRBJ1-5
abundance: -
v_gene: TRBV18
d_gene: -
CDR3aa: CASSPMDNSNQPQHF
CDR3nt: TGTGCCAGCTCACCAATGGACAACAGCAATCAGCCCCAGCATTTT

j_gene: TRBJ1-4
abundance: -
v_gene: TRBV9
d_gene: -
CDR3aa: CASMSEREKLFF
CDR3nt: TGTGCCAGCATGAGTGAGAGGGAAAAACTGTTTTTT

j_gene: TRBJ2-5
abundance: -
v_gene: TRBV7-9
d_gene: -
CDR3aa: CASSSPRDSQETQYF
CDR3nt: TGTGCCAGCAGCTCGCCCCGGGACTCACAAGAGACCCAGTACTTC

j_gene: TRBJ2-1
abundance: once
v_gene: TRBV4-1
d_gene: -
CDR3aa: CASSQVTTTSYNEQFF
CDR3nt: TGCGCCAGCAGCCAAGTTACTACTACGTCCTACAATGAGCAGTTCTTC

j_gene: TRBJ2-3
abundance: -
v_gene: TRBV5-1
d_gene: -
CDR3aa: CASSLEGGADTQYF
CDR3nt: TGCGCCAGCAGCTTGGAAGGCGGGGCAGATACGCAGTATTTT

j_gene: TRBJ2-7
abundance: -
v_gene: TRBV18
d_gene: -
CDR3aa: CASSPREGAKDYYYEQYF
CDR3nt: TGTGCCAGCTCACCGAGAGAAGGGGCAAAAGACTACTACTACGAGCAGTACTTC

j_gene: TRBJ2-7
abundance: few
v_gene: TRBV7-2
d_gene: -
CDR3aa: CASRLSYEQYF
CDR3nt: TGTGCCAGCAGACTCTCCTACGAGCAGTACTTC

j_gene: TRBJ2-7
abundance: few
v_gene: TRBV10-3
d_gene: -
CDR3aa: CAISAEVEQYF
CDR3nt: TGTGCCATCAGTGCAGAGGTCGAGCAGTACTTC

j_gene: TRBJ2-7
abundance: -
v_gene: TRBV30
d_gene: -
CDR3aa: CAWSVGGEQYF
CDR3nt: TGTGCCTGGAGTGTCGGAGGGGAGCAGTACTTC

j_gene: TRBJ2-1
abundance: -
v_gene: TRBV29-1
d_gene: TRBD1
CDR3aa: CSAKGQGSYNEQFF
CDR3nt: TGCAGCGCTAAGGGACAGGGCTCCTACAATGAGCAGTTCTTC